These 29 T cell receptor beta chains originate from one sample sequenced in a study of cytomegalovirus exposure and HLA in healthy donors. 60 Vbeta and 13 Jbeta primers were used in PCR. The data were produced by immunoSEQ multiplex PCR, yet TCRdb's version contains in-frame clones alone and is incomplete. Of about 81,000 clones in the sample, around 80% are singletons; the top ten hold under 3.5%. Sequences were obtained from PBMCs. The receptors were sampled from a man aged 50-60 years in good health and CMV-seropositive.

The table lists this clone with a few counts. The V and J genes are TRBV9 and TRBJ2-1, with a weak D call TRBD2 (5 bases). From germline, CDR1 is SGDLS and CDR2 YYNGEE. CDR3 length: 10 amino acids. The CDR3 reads CDRQAEEQFF. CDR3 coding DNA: TGTGACAGACAAGCGGAGGAGCAGTTCTTC.

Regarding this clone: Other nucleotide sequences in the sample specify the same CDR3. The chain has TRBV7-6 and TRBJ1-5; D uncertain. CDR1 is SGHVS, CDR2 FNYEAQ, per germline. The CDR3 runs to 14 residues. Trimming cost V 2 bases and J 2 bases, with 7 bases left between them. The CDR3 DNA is TGTGCCAGCAGCTTAAGCGGGGGCAATCAGCCCCAGCATTTT. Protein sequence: CASSLSGGNQPQHF.

DNA for the CDR3: TGTGCCAGCAGTGATTCCGGGACAGGGCCACTAGGCTACACCTTC. Its translation is CASSDSGTGPLGYTF. The chain links TRBV6-4 to TRBJ1-2; 9 bases match TRBD1. The CDR3 is 15 amino acids. Germline CDR1 is MRHNA and CDR2 is SNTAGT. V dropped 3 bases and J dropped 8; count of bases not matched to a gene: 10.

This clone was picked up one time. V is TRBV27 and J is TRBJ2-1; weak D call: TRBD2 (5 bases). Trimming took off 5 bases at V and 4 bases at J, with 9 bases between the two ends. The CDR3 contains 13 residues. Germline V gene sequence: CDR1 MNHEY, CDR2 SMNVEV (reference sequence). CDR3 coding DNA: TGTGCCAGCAGTGCGGGTCCATACAATGAGCAGTTCTTC. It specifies CASSAGPYNEQFF.

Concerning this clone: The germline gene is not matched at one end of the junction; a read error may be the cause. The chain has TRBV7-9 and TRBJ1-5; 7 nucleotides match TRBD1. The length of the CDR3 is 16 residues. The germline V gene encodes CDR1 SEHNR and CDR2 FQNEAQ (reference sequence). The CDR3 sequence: CSSSPSLGQGNQPQHF. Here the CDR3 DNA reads TGTTCCAGCAGCCCCTCACTCGGACAGGGCAATCAGCCCCAGCATTTT.

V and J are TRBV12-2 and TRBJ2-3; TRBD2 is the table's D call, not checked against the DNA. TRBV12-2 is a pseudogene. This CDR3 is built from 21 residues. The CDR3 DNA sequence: TGTGCAAGTCGCTTTATATTAGGGAGCTCGTCAGGTCGGACTAGCACAGATACGCAGTATTTT. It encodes CASRFILGSSSGRTSTDTQYF.

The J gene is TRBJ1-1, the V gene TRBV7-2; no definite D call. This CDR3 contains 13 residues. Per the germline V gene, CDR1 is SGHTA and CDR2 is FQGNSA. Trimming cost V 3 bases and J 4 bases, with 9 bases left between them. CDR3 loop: CASSFIRGTEAFF. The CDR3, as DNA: TGTGCCAGCAGCTTTATCCGGGGCACTGAAGCTTTCTTT.

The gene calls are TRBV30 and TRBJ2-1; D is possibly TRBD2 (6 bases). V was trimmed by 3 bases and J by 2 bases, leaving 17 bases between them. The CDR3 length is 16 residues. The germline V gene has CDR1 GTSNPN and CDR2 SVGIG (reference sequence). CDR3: CAWSPNRRGTYNEQFF. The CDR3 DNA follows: TGTGCCTGGAGCCCAAACCGGCGGGGAACCTACAATGAGCAGTTCTTC.

This CDR3 is CASSQELGGETQYF. CDR3 nucleotide sequence: TGTGCCAGCAGCCAAGAGCTCGGAGGAGAGACCCAGTACTTC. This chain links TRBV14 with TRBJ2-5; weak D call: TRBD2 (5 bases). Germline V gene sequence: CDR1 SGHDN, CDR2 FVKESK. The CDR3 spans 14 residues. The V and J ends lost 0 bases and 4 bases respectively, with 9 bases between them.

CDR3 DNA: TGTGCCAGCAGCCCGCCTCTAGTATACAATGAGCAGTTCTTC. It encodes CASSPPLVYNEQFF. The genes are TRBV7-9 and TRBJ2-1; D unclear. Deletions cut 5 bases from V and 4 bases from J, with 12 bases between. Germline V gene data show CDR1 as SEHNR and CDR2 as FQNEAQ (reference sequence). The CDR3 loop spans 14 amino acids.

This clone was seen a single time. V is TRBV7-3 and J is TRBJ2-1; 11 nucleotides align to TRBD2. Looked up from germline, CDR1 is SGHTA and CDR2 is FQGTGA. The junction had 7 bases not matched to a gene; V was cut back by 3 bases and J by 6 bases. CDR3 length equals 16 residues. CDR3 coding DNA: TGTGCCAGCAGCTTGTCTAGCGGGAGGATTGGCAATGAGCAGTTCTTC. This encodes CASSLSSGRIGNEQFF. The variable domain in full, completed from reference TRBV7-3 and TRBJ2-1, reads GAGVSQTPSNKVTEKGKYVELRCDPISGHTALYWYRQSLGQGPEFLIYFQGTGAADDSGLPNDRFFAVRPEGSVSTLKIQRTERGDSAVYLCASSLSSGRIGNEQFFGPGTRLTVL.

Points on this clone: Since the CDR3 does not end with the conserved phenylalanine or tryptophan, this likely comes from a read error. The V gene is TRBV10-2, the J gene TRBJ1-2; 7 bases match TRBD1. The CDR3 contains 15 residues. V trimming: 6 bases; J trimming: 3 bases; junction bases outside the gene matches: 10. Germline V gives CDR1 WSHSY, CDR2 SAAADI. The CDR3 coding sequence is TGCGCCAGCAGGCCCTCGGGACAGCCATACTATGGCTACACCCTC. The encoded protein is CASRPSGQPYYGYTL.

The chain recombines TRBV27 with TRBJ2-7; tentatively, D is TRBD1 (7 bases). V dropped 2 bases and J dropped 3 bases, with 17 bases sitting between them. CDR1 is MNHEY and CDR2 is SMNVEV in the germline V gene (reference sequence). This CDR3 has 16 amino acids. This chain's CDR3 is CASSLAGTAIVYEQYF. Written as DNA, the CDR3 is TGTGCCAGCAGTTTAGCGGGGACAGCAATAGTCTACGAGCAGTACTTC.

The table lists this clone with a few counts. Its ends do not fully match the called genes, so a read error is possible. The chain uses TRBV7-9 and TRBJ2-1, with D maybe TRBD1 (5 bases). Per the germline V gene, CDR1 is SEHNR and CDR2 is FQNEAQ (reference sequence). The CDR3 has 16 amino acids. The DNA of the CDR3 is TGTTCCAGCAGCCGGAGACAGCTAGGGTCAAGCAATGAGCAGTTCTTC. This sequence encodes CSSSRRQLGSSNEQFF.

The CDR3 coding sequence is TGTGCCAGCGCAGAGACAGGGACCCTTAACTATGGCTACACCTTC. This encodes CASAETGTLNYGYTF. V is TRBV7-3 and J is TRBJ1-2, with 7 bases identical to TRBD1. CDR3 size: 15 residues. From germline, CDR1 is SGHTA and CDR2 FQGTGA. V lost 8 bases to trimming and J lost 1 base; unmatched junction nucleotides: 10.

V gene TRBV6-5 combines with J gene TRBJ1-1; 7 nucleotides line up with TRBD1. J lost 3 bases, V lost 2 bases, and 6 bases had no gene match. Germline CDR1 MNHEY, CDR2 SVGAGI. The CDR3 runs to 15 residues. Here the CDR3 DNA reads TGTGCCAGCAGTTACCCACGACAGGGCTACACTGAAGCTTTCTTT. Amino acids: CASSYPRQGYTEAFF.

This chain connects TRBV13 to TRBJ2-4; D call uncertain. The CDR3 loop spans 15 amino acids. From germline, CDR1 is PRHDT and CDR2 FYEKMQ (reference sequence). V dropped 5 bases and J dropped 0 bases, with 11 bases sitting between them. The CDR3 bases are TGTGCCAGCAGCGCGGAACGACTAGCCAAAAACATTCAGTACTTC. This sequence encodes CASSAERLAKNIQYF.

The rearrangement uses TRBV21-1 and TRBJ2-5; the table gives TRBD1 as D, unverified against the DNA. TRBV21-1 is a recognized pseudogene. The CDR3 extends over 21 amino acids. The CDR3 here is CPLPQLLIRKRTGQIQETQYF. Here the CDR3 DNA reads TGTCCCTTACCGCAATTGCTTATCCGAAAGCGAACGGGACAGATCCAAGAGACCCAGTACTTC.

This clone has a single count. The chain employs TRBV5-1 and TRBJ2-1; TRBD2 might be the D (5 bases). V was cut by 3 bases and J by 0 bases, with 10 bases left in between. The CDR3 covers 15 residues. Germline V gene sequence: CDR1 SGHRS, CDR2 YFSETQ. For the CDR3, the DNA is TGCGCCAGCAGCTCTGGACTCATCTCCTACAATGAGCAGTTCTTC. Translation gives CASSSGLISYNEQFF.

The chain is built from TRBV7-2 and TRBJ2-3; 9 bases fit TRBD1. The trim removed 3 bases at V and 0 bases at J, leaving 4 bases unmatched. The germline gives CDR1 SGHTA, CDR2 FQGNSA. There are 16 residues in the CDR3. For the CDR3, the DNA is TGTGCCAGCAGCTTCCGGACAGGGGCTAGCACAGATACGCAGTATTTT. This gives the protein CASSFRTGASTDTQYF.

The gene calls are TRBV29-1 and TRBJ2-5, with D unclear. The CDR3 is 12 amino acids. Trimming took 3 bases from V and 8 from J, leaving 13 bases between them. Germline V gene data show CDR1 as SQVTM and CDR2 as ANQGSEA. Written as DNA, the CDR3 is TGCAGCGTTGAGTCCAACTCCGAAACCCAGTACTTC. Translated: CSVESNSETQYF.

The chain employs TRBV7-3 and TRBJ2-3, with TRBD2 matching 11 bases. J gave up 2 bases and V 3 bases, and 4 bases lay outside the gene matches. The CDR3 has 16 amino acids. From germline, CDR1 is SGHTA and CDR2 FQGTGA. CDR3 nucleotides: TGTGCCAGCAGCTTGGGGACTAGCGGATTCACAGATACGCAGTATTTT. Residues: CASSLGTSGFTDTQYF.

The CDR3 loop reads CASSPTGLAGETQYF. The DNA of the CDR3 is TGTGCCAGCAGCCCTACAGGACTAGCTGGGGAGACCCAGTACTTC. The chain joins TRBV7-9 to TRBJ2-5; 8 bases are a match to TRBD2. Trimming removed 5 bases from V and 5 bases from J; junction bases left unmatched: 10. This CDR3 comprises 15 residues. Germline CDR1 and CDR2: SEHNR and FQNEAQ (reference sequence).

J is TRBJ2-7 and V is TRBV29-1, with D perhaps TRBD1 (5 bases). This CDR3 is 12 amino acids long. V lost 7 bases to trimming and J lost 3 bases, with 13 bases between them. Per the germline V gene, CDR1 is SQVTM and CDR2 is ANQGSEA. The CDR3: CSDPTEFYEQYF. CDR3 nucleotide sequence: TGCAGCGACCCGACAGAATTCTACGAGCAGTACTTC.

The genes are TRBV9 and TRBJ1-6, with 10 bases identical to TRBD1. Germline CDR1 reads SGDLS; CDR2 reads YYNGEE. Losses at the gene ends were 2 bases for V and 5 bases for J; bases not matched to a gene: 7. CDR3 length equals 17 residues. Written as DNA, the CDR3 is TGTGCCAGCAGCGTTTCCGGGACAGGGGTTAATAATTCACCCCTCCACTTT. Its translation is CASSVSGTGVNNSPLHF.

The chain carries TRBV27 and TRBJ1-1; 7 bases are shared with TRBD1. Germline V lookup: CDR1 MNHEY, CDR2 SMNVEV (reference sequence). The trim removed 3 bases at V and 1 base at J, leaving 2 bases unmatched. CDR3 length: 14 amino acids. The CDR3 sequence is CASSLTGWNTEAFF. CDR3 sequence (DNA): TGTGCCAGCAGTTTGACAGGGTGGAACACTGAAGCTTTCTTT.

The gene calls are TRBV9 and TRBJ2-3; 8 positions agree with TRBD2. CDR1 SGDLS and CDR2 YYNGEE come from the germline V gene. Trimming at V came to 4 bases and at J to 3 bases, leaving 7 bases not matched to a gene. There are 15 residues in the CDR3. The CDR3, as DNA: TGTGCCAGCAGCTTCGGGGGGGATGGTACAGATACGCAGTATTTT. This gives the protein CASSFGGDGTDTQYF.

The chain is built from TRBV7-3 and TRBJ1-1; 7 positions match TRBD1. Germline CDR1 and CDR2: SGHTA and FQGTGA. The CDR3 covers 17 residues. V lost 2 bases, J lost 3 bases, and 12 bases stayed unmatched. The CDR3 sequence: CASSLPNRGQTHTEAFF. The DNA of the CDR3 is TGTGCCAGCAGCTTACCCAATAGGGGACAGACTCACACTGAAGCTTTCTTT.

This CDR3 is CASGLGTGNGYTF. For the CDR3, the DNA is TGTGCTAGTGGTTTAGGGACAGGGAATGGCTACACCTTC. The chain has TRBV12-5 and TRBJ1-2, with 9 bases lining up with TRBD1. CDR3 size: 13 residues. Germline CDR1 reads LGHNT; CDR2 reads FRNRAP. V shed 3 bases, J shed 6 bases, and the junction held 2 bases outside the gene matches.